The sequence of this T cell receptor beta chain was determined in a study of human T cells and chemical hapten exposure. Study information: 0.01% DPC was applied to the upper back in patch tests, which were read at 6 days. Mostly female patients had alopecia areata, totalis or universalis.

With V trimmed by 6 bases and J by 10 bases, 8 bases remained unmatched. Germline V gene lookup returns CDR1 SQVTM and CDR2 ANQGSEA. The CDR3 runs 14 residues. As processed by the authors: Sample-level TCR yields exhibited a median of approximately 88,000, with a range of 23,224 to 690,600. TCRdb reanalysed the RACE reads using MiXCR and keeps one entry per CDR3 protein. TCRdb's processing, not the authors', yielded these V and J calls. The sample has about 13,000 distinct CDR3 sequences, about 15% seen once; the top ten hold around 7.2%. Overall study results and limits: Because all patients had alopecia, their immune responses might differ from healthy ones.

With regard to this clonotype: The antigen is undetermined.

Time point indicated: patch test 1, 2 weeks after DPC sensitization. Treatment here: therapeutic diphenylcyclopropenone sensitization with weekly scalp DPC. The TCR was taken from a woman in her 30s with alopecia areata. Some clones in this sample may be carry-over from other donors' samples. Source: whole blood, taken in connection with sensitization to the hapten diphenylcyclopropenone (DPC). The chain recombines TRBV29-1 with TRBJ2-1; 14 bases align to TRBD2. CDR3 sequence (DNA): TGCAGCGTGGCGACTAGCGGGAGGGCGGGCGAGCAGTTCTTC. Translating gives CSVATSGRAGEQFF.